This T cell receptor (beta chain) was obtained from a study of identical twins. Whole-study results and caveats: Fewer insertions marked abundant cord blood beta clonotypes; young adult naive trended weakly, memory not at all.

Of note for this clonotype: Its target is unknown.

Template switching introduced a universal primer site, and the cDNA bore unique molecular identifiers. MiXCR, applied by TCRdb to the 5' RACE reads, yields one record per CDR3 protein. Of some 1,600,000 distinct CDR3 sequences in the sample, less than 40% were seen once. Trimming took 5 bases from V and 4 from J; bases not matched to a gene: 5. The CDR3 covers 15 residues. The germline CDR1 and CDR2 sequences are KGHSH and LQKENI. Sequencing used cord blood. This chain connects TRBV18 to TRBJ1-4, with 9 nucleotides matching TRBD1. This clonotype was obtained from a newborn girl in good health. CDR3 in amino acids: CASSAQGAGNEKLFF. Written as DNA, the CDR3 is TGTGCCAGCTCAGCACAGGGGGCCGGTAATGAAAAACTGTTTTTT.